The clone carrying this T cell receptor beta chain was observed at least ten times. Its target is unknown. The researchers obtained blood RNA from unsorted whole blood and also extracted germline DNA. The V gene lost 5 bases and the J gene lost 4 bases, with 20 bases spanning the gap. Germline V lookup: CDR1 SGHAT, CDR2 FQNNGV. CDR3 length: 17 residues. This sample stems from a study of tumor-infiltrating lymphocytes in primary liver carcinoma. Findings and limits, study-wide: Overlap in tumor-adjacent and tumor-blood pairs fell below that of tumor region pairs.

Researchers generated TCR beta cDNA from roughly 510 ng of total RNA, relying on a constant-region primer. Slightly modified ARM-PCR with three nested multiplex PCR rounds yielded TCR beta libraries. Use of TRBV1-TRBV30 forward primers with a C-beta reverse primer characterized the first two PCR rounds, which lasted ten to eleven cycles each. TCRdb called the multiplex PCR reads again in MiXCR, with one record for every CDR3 protein. This table holds 200,000 or so distinct CDR3 sequences, about 65% found once. Sample: peripheral blood. The TCR sequence derives from a woman aged 60 to 75 with primary liver carcinoma and hepatitis B virus infection. The V call is TRBV11-2, the J call TRBJ2-2; tentatively, D is TRBD1 or TRBD2 (6 bases each). The CDR3 here is CASSPVGRGLVTGELFF. The CDR3 DNA reads TGTGCCAGCAGCCCAGTAGGCAGGGGACTTGTCACCGGGGAGCTGTTTTTT.